This TCR beta chain was obtained from a study of T cell responses to AZD1222 COVID-19 vaccine. Background on the study: Second-dose timings of about 4 or about 12 weeks were pooled.

A word on this clone: Its antigen is currently unknown.

Overall study findings and caveats: Unmutated variant regions are reportedly targeted by nearly half of spike-specific TCRs. The number of AZD1222 recipients seropositive at baseline was only five to seven. The donors showed a predominance of white British ancestry and of females, with possible underestimation of clonal diversity.

Trimming shortened V by 6 bases and J by 11 bases, and 19 bases separated the two germline ends. This CDR3 spans 13 amino acids. CDR1 MRHNA and CDR2 SNTAGT come from the germline V gene. This table comes from immunoSEQ multiplex PCR, and its TCRdb copy is limited to in-frame clones, with some not included. Of under 150,000 clones detected, just over 90% appear once; the ten largest clones hold around 3.6%. The sequencing used peripheral blood, collected on day 0 of AZD1222 vaccination. The chain couples TRBV6-4 to TRBJ1-1; D may be TRBD1 (6 bases). This receptor was taken from an adult in good health. The CDR3 sequence is CASSVTLQGEAFF. CDR3 bases: TGTGCCAGCAGCGTAACGTTACAGGGTGAGGCTTTCTTT.